Below, 8 T cell receptor beta chains from the same sample are listed, as sequenced in a study of blood T cell repertoires in COVID-19. Libraries were prepared by immunoSEQ multiplex PCR; TCRdb keeps only in-frame clonotypes and omits some of them. The data contain approximately 300,000 clones, 80% to 90% of them singletons. Sequences were obtained from PBMCs or T cells enriched from blood (not recorded which). These receptors were obtained from a man aged 25-45 years who had recovered from COVID-19.

The chain combines TRBV6-5 with TRBJ2-2; 8 bases are a match to TRBD1. Germline values: CDR1 MNHEY, CDR2 SVGAGI. CDR3 size: 15 residues. V lost 6 bases and J lost 4; bases outside the gene matches: 7. The CDR3 is CASSKMTGATGELFF. In nucleotides, the CDR3 is TGTGCCAGCAGCAAGATGACAGGGGCCACCGGGGAGCTGTTTTTT.

The V and J genes are TRBV4-1 and TRBJ2-1, with 11 bases identical to TRBD2. CDR1 is MGHRA and CDR2 is YSYEKL in the germline V gene. The CDR3 is 18 residues long. With V trimmed by 1 base and J by 9 bases, 14 bases remained unmatched. The CDR3 DNA reads TGCGCCAGCAGCCAAGCCCCTATTGGACTAGCGGGTGTTACTGAGCAGTTCTTC. Protein sequence: CASSQAPIGLAGVTEQFF.

Of note for this clone: Other DNA sequences in the same sample also yield this CDR3. This chain uses TRBV6-5 with TRBJ2-7; D is possibly TRBD1 (5 bases). Trimming shortened V by 0 bases and J by 2 bases, and 8 bases separated the two germline ends. Germline CDR1 reads MNHEY; CDR2 reads SVGAGI. The CDR3 length is 14 residues. In DNA form, the CDR3 reads TGTGCCAGCAGTTACTCGGGCAGGGCCTACGAGCAGTACTTC. Translating gives CASSYSGRAYEQYF.

The CDR3 sequence is CAWSPETGGQPQHF. In nucleotides, the CDR3 is TGTGCCTGGAGTCCCGAAACAGGGGGCCAGCCCCAGCATTTT. This chain uses TRBV30 with TRBJ1-5; TRBD1 aligns across 9 bases. CDR1 is GTSNPN, CDR2 SVGIG, per germline (reference sequence). Unmatched junction bases numbered 6, after V lost 2 bases and J lost 7 bases. The CDR3 contains 14 residues.

The chain carries TRBV7-2 and TRBJ2-7; D gene unclear. The length of the CDR3 is 15 residues. V was cut by 5 bases and J by 3 bases, with 17 bases left in between. CDR1 and CDR2 from the germline V gene are SGHTA and FQGNSA. CDR3 nucleotides: TGTGCCAGCAGCCCTGGTCCCACCGCAGACTACGAGCAGTACTTC. Residues: CASSPGPTADYEQYF. Full variable domain (missing parts from reference TRBV7-2 and TRBJ2-7): GAGVSQSPSNKVTEKGKDVELRCDPISGHTALYWYRQSLGQGLEFLIYFQGNSAPDKSGLPSDRFSAERTGGSVSTLTIQRTQQEDSAVYLCASSPGPTADYEQYFGPGTRLTVT.

V gene TRBV10-2 combines with J gene TRBJ1-1; D gene ambiguous. The CDR3 totals 15 residues. V shed 3 bases and J shed 7 bases, with 18 bases lying between them. CDR1 and CDR2 (germline): WSHSY, SAAADI. The CDR3 loop is CASSDPGARPFEAFF. Here the CDR3 DNA reads TGCGCCAGCAGTGATCCGGGAGCCCGTCCATTTGAAGCTTTCTTT.

This clone was seen a single time. This rearrangement joins TRBV13 to TRBJ2-6; TRBD1 matches 7 bases. Germline V gene sequence: CDR1 PRHDT, CDR2 FYEKMQ (reference sequence). The CDR3 loop spans 16 amino acids. Trimming removed 2 bases from V and 3 bases from J; junction bases left unmatched: 4. CDR3 loop: CASSLYRGGGANVLTF. As DNA, the CDR3 is TGTGCCAGCAGCTTATACAGGGGTGGTGGGGCCAACGTCCTGACTTTC.

Regarding this clone: At the DNA level, this CDR3 is encoded by other sequences in the same sample as well. The chain carries TRBV27 and TRBJ1-2; TRBD1 matches at 9 bases. CDR1 and CDR2 from the germline V gene are MNHEY and SMNVEV (reference sequence). V trimming: 3 bases; J trimming: 4 bases; junction bases outside the gene matches: 0. The CDR3 is 13 residues long. CDR3 nucleotide sequence: TGTGCCAGCAGTTTGGGACAGGGCTATGGCTACACCTTC. It translates to CASSLGQGYGYTF.